Listed below are T cell receptor beta chains from one sample, sequenced in a study of cytomegalovirus exposure and HLA in healthy donors. The assay was immunoSEQ multiplex PCR, and TCRdb's table has in-frame clones only and misses some. The sample shows 75,000 to 90,000 clones, over 70% of them seen only once. The sequenced material came from PBMCs. All receptors come from a male donor in good health and CMV-seropositive. Each CDR3 is given with its conserved first and last residue. The order of the fields is V gene, J gene, clone size, D gene, CDR3 protein, CDR3 DNA. D genes are given only for firm matches. Some rows have no size entry. The others give once, few or many, or a class for an expanded clone.

v_call: TRBV4-1
j_call: TRBJ1-4
clone_size: few
d_call: .
cdr3_aa: CASSQHGLNEKLFF
cdr3_nt: TGCGCCAGCAGCCAGCACGGGTTGAATGAAAAACTGTTTTTT

v_call: TRBV7-8
j_call: TRBJ2-1
clone_size: .
d_call: .
cdr3_aa: CASSQRLWEPYNEQFF
cdr3_nt: TGTGCCAGCAGCCAGCGGCTTTGGGAGCCCTACAATGAGCAGTTCTTC

v_call: TRBV19
j_call: TRBJ2-3
clone_size: .
d_call: TRBD1
cdr3_aa: CASRSGTGGADVTDTQYF
cdr3_nt: TGTGCCAGTAGGTCCGGGACAGGGGGCGCCGATGTAACAGATACGCAGTATTTT

v_call: TRBV4-1
j_call: TRBJ2-7
clone_size: few
d_call: .
cdr3_aa: CASSHGNSQQYF
cdr3_nt: TGCGCCAGCAGCCATGGTAACAGCCAGCAGTACTTC

v_call: TRBV29-1
j_call: TRBJ2-7
clone_size: .
d_call: TRBD2
cdr3_aa: CSVEGTLLAGVREQYF
cdr3_nt: TGCAGCGTTGAAGGGACCTTACTAGCGGGAGTTAGGGAGCAGTACTTC

v_call: TRBV4-1
j_call: TRBJ1-2
clone_size: .
d_call: TRBD1
cdr3_aa: CASSGTGGYGYTF
cdr3_nt: TGCGCCAGCAGCGGGACAGGGGGCTATGGCTACACCTTC

v_call: TRBV7-9
j_call: TRBJ1-1
clone_size: .
d_call: .
cdr3_aa: CASSPLRGRNTEAFF
cdr3_nt: TGTGCCAGCAGCCCGCTCAGGGGAAGGAACACTGAAGCTTTCTTT

v_call: TRBV7-9
j_call: TRBJ2-7
clone_size: .
d_call: .
cdr3_aa: CSSTPQDRESYEQYF
cdr3_nt: TGTTCCAGCACCCCCCAGGATCGGGAGAGCTACGAGCAGTACTTC

v_call: TRBV5-1
j_call: TRBJ1-2
clone_size: few
d_call: .
cdr3_aa: CASSLGGTDYGYTF
cdr3_nt: TGCGCCAGCAGCTTGGGTGGGACTGACTATGGCTACACCTTC

v_call: TRBV11-3
j_call: TRBJ2-7
clone_size: .
d_call: .
cdr3_aa: CASSARDTSYEQYF
cdr3_nt: TGTGCCAGCAGCGCCCGGGACACCTCCTACGAGCAGTACTTC

v_call: TRBV6-5
j_call: TRBJ1-2
clone_size: .
d_call: TRBD1
cdr3_aa: CASSRDRGNYGYTF
cdr3_nt: TGTGCCAGCAGTCGAGACAGGGGAAACTATGGCTACACCTTC

v_call: TRBV19
j_call: TRBJ2-7
clone_size: .
d_call: TRBD2
cdr3_aa: CASAGASGSYEQYF
cdr3_nt: TGTGCCAGTGCAGGCGCTAGCGGTTCCTACGAGCAGTACTTC

v_call: TRBV28
j_call: TRBJ1-5
clone_size: .
d_call: .
cdr3_aa: CASSETGGIGPQHF
cdr3_nt: TGTGCCAGCAGCGAGACAGGCGGCATCGGCCCCCAGCATTTT

v_call: TRBV7-2
j_call: TRBJ2-5
clone_size: .
d_call: TRBD2
cdr3_aa: CASSPFSSGGASETQYF
cdr3_nt: TGTGCCAGCAGCCCCTTTTCTAGCGGGGGGGCGTCAGAGACCCAGTACTTC

v_call: TRBV30
j_call: TRBJ2-3
clone_size: .
d_call: TRBD2
cdr3_aa: CAWTSGSIDTQYF
cdr3_nt: TGTGCCTGGACTAGCGGGAGTATAGATACGCAGTATTTT

v_call: TRBV5-4
j_call: TRBJ1-4
clone_size: few
d_call: TRBD1
cdr3_aa: CASSAQGAAQKLFF
cdr3_nt: TGTGCCAGCAGCGCACAGGGGGCAGCCCAAAAACTGTTTTTT

v_call: TRBV6-5
j_call: TRBJ1-2
clone_size: .
d_call: TRBD1
cdr3_aa: CASTAGGPGYTF
cdr3_nt: TGTGCCAGCACCGCAGGGGGCCCTGGCTACACCTTC

v_call: TRBV7-2
j_call: TRBJ1-6
clone_size: .
d_call: TRBD1
cdr3_aa: CASRGTGVNSPLHF
cdr3_nt: TGTGCCAGCAGGGGGACAGGGGTCAATTCACCCCTCCACTTT

v_call: TRBV28
j_call: TRBJ1-1
clone_size: .
d_call: .
cdr3_aa: CASSSRAEAFF
cdr3_nt: TGTGCCAGCAGTTCCCGAGCTGAAGCTTTCTTT

v_call: TRBV5-4
j_call: TRBJ2-3
clone_size: .
d_call: TRBD2
cdr3_aa: CASSAGAGESTDTQYF
cdr3_nt: TGTGCCAGCAGCGCGGGCGCGGGAGAGTCCACAGATACGCAGTATTTT

v_call: TRBV4-1
j_call: TRBJ1-4
clone_size: .
d_call: .
cdr3_aa: CASRRGLEKLFF
cdr3_nt: TGCGCCAGCCGTCGGGGATTAGAAAAACTGTTTTTT

v_call: TRBV7-6
j_call: TRBJ2-7
clone_size: .
d_call: .
cdr3_aa: CASSSAPAYEQYF
cdr3_nt: TGTGCCAGCAGCTCTGCGCCGGCCTACGAGCAGTACTTC

v_call: TRBV19
j_call: TRBJ2-5
clone_size: .
d_call: .
cdr3_aa: CASSILTRGKETQYF
cdr3_nt: TGTGCCAGTAGTATTCTTACCAGGGGAAAAGAGACCCAGTACTTC

v_call: TRBV19
j_call: TRBJ1-2
clone_size: .
d_call: TRBD1
cdr3_aa: CASSIAPGQPNYGYTF
cdr3_nt: TGTGCCAGTAGTATAGCTCCGGGACAGCCAAACTATGGCTACACCTTC

v_call: TRBV30
j_call: TRBJ2-2
clone_size: .
d_call: TRBD1
cdr3_aa: CAWSGGNTGELFF
cdr3_nt: TGTGCCTGGTCAGGGGGCAACACCGGGGAGCTGTTTTTT

v_call: TRBV21-1
j_call: TRBJ1-2
clone_size: .
d_call: .
cdr3_aa: CASSENRGSNYGYTF
cdr3_nt: TGTGCCAGCAGCGAGAACAGGGGATCGAACTATGGCTACACCTTC

v_call: TRBV19
j_call: TRBJ1-1
clone_size: .
d_call: TRBD1
cdr3_aa: CASSSTGGTEAFF
cdr3_nt: TGTGCCAGTAGTAGCACAGGGGGCACTGAAGCTTTCTTT

v_call: TRBV4-2
j_call: TRBJ2-1
clone_size: .
d_call: .
cdr3_aa: CAGNQDTSETGWLF
cdr3_nt: TGTGCCGGCAACCAAGATACAAGCGAGACCGGATGGCTCTTC

v_call: TRBV7-9
j_call: TRBJ1-1
clone_size: few
d_call: TRBD1
cdr3_aa: CASRTPPGTGGGTEAFF
cdr3_nt: TGTGCCAGCAGGACCCCTCCCGGGACAGGGGGCGGGACTGAAGCTTTCTTT

v_call: TRBV11-2
j_call: TRBJ2-1
clone_size: .
d_call: TRBD2
cdr3_aa: CASSLGTSVFYNEQFF
cdr3_nt: TGTGCCAGCAGCTTAGGGACTAGCGTATTTTACAATGAGCAGTTCTTC

v_call: TRBV18
j_call: TRBJ2-7
clone_size: once
d_call: TRBD2
cdr3_aa: CASSPGGLAGVEQYF
cdr3_nt: TGTGCCAGCTCACCAGGGGGACTAGCGGGAGTCGAGCAGTACTTC